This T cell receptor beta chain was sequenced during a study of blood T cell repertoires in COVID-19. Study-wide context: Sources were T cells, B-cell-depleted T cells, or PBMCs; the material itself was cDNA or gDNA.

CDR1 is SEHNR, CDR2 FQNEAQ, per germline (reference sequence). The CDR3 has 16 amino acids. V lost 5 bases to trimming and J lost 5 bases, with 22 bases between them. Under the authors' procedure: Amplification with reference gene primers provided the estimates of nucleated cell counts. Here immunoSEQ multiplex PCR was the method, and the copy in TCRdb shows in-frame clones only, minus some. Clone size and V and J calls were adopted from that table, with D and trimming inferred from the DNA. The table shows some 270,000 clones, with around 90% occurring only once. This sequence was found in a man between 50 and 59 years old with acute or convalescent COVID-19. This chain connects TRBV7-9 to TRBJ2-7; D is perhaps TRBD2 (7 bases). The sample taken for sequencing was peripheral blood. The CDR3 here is CASSPGEAGARDEQYF. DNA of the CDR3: TGTGCCAGCAGCCCAGGAGAGGCGGGGGCTCGGGACGAGCAGTACTTC.